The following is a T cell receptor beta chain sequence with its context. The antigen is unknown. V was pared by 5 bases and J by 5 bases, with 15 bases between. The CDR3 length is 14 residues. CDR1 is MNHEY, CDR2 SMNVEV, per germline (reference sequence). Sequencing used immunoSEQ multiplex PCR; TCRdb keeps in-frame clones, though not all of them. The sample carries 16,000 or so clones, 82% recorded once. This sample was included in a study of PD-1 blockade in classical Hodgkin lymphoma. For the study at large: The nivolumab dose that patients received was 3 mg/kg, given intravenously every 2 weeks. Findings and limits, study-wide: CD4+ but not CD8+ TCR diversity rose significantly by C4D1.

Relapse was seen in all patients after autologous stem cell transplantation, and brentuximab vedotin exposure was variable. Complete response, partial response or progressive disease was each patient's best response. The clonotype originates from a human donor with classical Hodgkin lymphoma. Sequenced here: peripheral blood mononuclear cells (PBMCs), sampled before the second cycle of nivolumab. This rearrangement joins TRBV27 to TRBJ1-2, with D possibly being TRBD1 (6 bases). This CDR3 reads CASSRTAGEYGYTF. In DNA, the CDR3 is TGTGCCAGCAGTCGAACCGCAGGGGAGTATGGCTACACCTTC.